This TCR beta chain was recovered during a study of T-cell memory formation after mild COVID-19. Study-level findings and limits: Contracting clones from day 15 to 85 had balanced CD4/CD8; later expanders favoured CD4+. Chiefly within CM and EM were the contracting CD4+ clones; CD8+ ones were within EMRA.

The CDR3 sequence is 14 residues long. With 3 bases removed from V and 7 bases from J, the gap between germline ends came to 16 bases. 5'RACE, which relied on constant-segment primers, yielded TCR alpha and TCR beta cDNA libraries carrying sample barcodes and UMIs. TCRdb reprocessed the 5' RACE reads via MiXCR and lists one record per CDR3 protein. The repertoire holds 200,000 to 250,000 distinct CDR3 sequences, with over 8.5% as singletons. This clonotype was found many times. The antigen is not known. J is TRBJ2-7 and V is TRBV12-3 or TRBV12-4, with D unresolved. The clonotype comes from a man younger than 35 who had mild COVID-19 (a few samples of this study predate the infection). Cell type and time point are not known. Sample: PBMCs or a T cell subset sorted from them (not recorded which). CDR3 loop: CASSFGEPPREQYF. The CDR3 DNA reads as TGTGCCAGCAGTTTTGGGGAACCGCCGAGGGAGCAGTACTTC.